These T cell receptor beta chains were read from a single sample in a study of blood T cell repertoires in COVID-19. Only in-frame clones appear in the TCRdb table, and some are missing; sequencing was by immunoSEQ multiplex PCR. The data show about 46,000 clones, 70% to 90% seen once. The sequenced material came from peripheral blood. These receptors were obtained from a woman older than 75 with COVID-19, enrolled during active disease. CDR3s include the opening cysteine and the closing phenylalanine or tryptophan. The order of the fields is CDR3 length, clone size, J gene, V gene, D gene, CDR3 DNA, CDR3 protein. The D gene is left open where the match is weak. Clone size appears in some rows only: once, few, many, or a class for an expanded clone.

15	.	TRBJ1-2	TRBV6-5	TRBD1	TGTGCCAGCAGTCACCGGGACAGGGGGCCGATTGGCTACACCTTC	CASSHRDRGPIGYTF
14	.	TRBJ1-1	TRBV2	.	TGTGCCAGCAGTCCCCCCCGGGAGAACACTGAAGCTTTCTTT	CASSPPRENTEAFF
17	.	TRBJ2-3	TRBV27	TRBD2	TGTGCCAGCAGTTTATCGGGGAGCGGGGGACGGCCAGATACGCAGTATTTT	CASSLSGSGGRPDTQYF
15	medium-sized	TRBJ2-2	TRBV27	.	TGTGCCAGCAGCCCCCGCCGAGTGAACACCGGGGAGCTGTTTTTT	CASSPRRVNTGELFF
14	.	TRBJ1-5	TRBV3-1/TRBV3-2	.	TGTGCCAGCAGCATCACAGGGTCCAATCAGCCCCAGCATTTT	CASSITGSNQPQHF
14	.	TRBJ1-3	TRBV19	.	TGTGCCAGTAGTATAGGCCAGAAGATCAACACCATATATTTT	CASSIGQKINTIYF
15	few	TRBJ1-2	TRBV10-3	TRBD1	TGTGCCATCAGTAGCGGGACAGGAGCTAACTATGGCTACACCTTC	CAISSGTGANYGYTF
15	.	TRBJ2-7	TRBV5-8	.	TGTGCCAGCAGCCAGCAAAGAGGGGGCTCCTACGAGCAGTACTTC	CASSQQRGGSYEQYF
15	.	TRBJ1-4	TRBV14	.	TGTGCCAGCAGCCTACAGGGACAAACGGCCGCAAAACTGTTTTTT	CASSLQGQTAAKLFF
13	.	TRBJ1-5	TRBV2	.	TGTGCCAGCAGGCAGGCGGGGAATCAGCCCCAGCATTTT	CASRQAGNQPQHF
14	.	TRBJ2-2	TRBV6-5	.	TGTGCCAGCAGTCGCGGCAGGAACACCGGGGAGCTGTTTTTT	CASSRGRNTGELFF
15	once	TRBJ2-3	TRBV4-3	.	TGCGCCAGCAGCCAAGGGGCTGTTGGCACAGATACGCAGTATTTT	CASSQGAVGTDTQYF
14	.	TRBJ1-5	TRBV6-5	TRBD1	TGTGCCAGCGGGGACAGGGGAAGCAATCAGCCCCAGCATTTT	CASGDRGSNQPQHF
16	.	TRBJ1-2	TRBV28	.	TGTGCCAGCAGTTTACAGCCGGCCCCCCTTCTTTTGAGGTACACCTTC	CASSLQPAPLLLRYTF
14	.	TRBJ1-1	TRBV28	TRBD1	TGTGCCAGCAGTTCCGGACAGGGGCACACTGAAGCTTTCTTT	CASSSGQGHTEAFF
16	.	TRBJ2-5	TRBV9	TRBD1	TGTGCCAGCAGCGTAGCCCCGACAGGGGGCGCAGAGACCCAGTACTTC	CASSVAPTGGAETQYF
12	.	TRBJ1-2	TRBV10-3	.	TGTGCCATCAAAGCCGCCGCGGGAGGCTACACCTTC	CAIKAAAGGYTF
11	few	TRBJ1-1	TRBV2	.	TGTGCCAGCAGTTCCGACATCGTCGCTTTCTTT	CASSSDIVAFF
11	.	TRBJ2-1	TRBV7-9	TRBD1	TGTGCCACCGACAGGGTGAATGAGCAGTTCTTC	CATDRVNEQFF
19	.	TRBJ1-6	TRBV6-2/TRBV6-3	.	TGTGCCAGCAGCAGATCGGGACACCTGTTCGGGGGGGATAATTCACCCCTCCACTTT	CASSRSGHLFGGDNSPLHF
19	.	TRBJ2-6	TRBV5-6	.	TGTGCCAGCAGCTTGCGGAGGCGGGCTCAGATGGCTGGGGCCAACGTCCTGACTTTC	CASSLRRRAQMAGANVLTF
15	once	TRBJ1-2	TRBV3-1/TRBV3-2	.	TGTGCCAGCAGCCAAGGCCGACCCGCGGACTATGGCTACACCTTC	CASSQGRPADYGYTF
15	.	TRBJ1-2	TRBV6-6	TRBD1	TGTGCCAGCAGTTACGGCGGGACAGGGGAATATGGCTACACCTTC	CASSYGGTGEYGYTF
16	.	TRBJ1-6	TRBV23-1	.	TGCGCCAGCCTTACAGGGCAAAACCGAGCCAATTCACCCCTCCACTTT	CASLTGQNRANSPLHF
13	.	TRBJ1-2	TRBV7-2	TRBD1	TGTGCCAGCAGATTGGACAGGGCCTATGGCTACACCTTC	CASRLDRAYGYTF
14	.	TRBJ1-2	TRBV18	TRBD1	TGTGCCAGCTCACCTTCAGGGGGCGACTATGGCTACACCTTC	CASSPSGGDYGYTF
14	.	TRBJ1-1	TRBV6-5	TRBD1	TGTGCCAGCAGTTTCTCAATCCGGGACAGTGAAGCTTTCTTT	CASSFSIRDSEAFF
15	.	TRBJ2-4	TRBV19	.	TGTGCCAGTAGTATTACGGGGTCTGGTCGAAACATTCAGTACTTC	CASSITGSGRNIQYF